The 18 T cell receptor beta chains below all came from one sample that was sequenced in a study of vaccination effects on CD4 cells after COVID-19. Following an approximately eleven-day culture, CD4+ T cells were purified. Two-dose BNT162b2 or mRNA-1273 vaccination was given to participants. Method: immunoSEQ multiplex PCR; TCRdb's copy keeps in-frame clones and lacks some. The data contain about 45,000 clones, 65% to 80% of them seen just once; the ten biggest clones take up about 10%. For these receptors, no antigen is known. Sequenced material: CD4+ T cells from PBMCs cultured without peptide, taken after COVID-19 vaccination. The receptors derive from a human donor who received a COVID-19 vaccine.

The CDR3 is CASSPGQGNQPQHF. In DNA form, the CDR3 reads TGCGCCAGCAGCCCGGGACAGGGCAATCAGCCCCAGCATTTT. This chain links TRBV5-1 with TRBJ1-5, with 8 bases lining up with TRBD1. The CDR3 extends over 14 amino acids. Trimming took 4 bases from V and 2 from J; bases not matched to a gene: 2. Germline loops: CDR1 SGHRS, CDR2 YFSETQ.

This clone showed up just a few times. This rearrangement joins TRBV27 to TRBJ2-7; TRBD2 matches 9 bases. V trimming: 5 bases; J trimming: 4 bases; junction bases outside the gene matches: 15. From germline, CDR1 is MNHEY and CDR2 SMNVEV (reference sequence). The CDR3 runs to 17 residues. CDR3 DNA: TGTGCCAGCAGTATCCTTTTCCCTAGCGGGACAACTTACGAGCAGTACTTC. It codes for CASSILFPSGTTYEQYF.

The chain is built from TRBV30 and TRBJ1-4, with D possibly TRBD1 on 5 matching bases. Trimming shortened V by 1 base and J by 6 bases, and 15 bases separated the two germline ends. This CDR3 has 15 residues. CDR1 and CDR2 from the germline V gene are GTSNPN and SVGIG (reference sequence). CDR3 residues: CAWSAFEGADEKLFF. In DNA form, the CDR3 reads TGTGCCTGGAGTGCCTTTGAAGGGGCAGATGAAAAACTGTTTTTT.

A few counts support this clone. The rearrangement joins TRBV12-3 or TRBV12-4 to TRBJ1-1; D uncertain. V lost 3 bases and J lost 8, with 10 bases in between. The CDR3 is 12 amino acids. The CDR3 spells CASSFLDGEAFF. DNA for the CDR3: TGTGCCAGCAGTTTTTTGGATGGGGAAGCTTTCTTT.

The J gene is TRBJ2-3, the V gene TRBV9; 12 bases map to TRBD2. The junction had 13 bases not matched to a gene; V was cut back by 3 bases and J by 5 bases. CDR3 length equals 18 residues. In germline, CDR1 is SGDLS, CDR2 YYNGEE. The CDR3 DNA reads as TGTGCCAGCAGCGAGACGGAACGACTAGCGGGGGCGGGAGATACGCAGTATTTT. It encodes CASSETERLAGAGDTQYF.

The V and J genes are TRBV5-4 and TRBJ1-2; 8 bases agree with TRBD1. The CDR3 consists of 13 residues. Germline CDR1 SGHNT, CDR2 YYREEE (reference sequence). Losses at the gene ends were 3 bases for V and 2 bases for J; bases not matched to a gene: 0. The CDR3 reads CASSWDRNYGYTF. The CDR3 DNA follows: TGTGCCAGCAGCTGGGACAGGAACTATGGCTACACCTTC.

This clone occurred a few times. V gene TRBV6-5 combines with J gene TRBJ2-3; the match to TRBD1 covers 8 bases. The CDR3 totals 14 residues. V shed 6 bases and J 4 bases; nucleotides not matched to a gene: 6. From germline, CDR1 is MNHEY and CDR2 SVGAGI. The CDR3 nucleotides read TGTGCCAGCAGAGGACAGGGATTCGCAGATACGCAGTATTTT. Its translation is CASRGQGFADTQYF.

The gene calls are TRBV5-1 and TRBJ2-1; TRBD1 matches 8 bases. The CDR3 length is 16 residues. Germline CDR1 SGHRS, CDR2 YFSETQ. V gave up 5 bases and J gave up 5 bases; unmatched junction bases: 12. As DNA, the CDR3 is TGCGCCAGCAGATGGTCCCAGGGGGCCCCCAACAATGAGCAGTTCTTC. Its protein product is CASRWSQGAPNNEQFF.

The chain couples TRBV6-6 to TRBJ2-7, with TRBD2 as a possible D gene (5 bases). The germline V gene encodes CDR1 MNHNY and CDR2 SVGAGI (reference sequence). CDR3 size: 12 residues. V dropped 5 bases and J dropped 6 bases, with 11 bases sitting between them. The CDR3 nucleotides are TGTGCCAGCAGTCGATCCCTAGCCGAGCAGTACTTC. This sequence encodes CASSRSLAEQYF.

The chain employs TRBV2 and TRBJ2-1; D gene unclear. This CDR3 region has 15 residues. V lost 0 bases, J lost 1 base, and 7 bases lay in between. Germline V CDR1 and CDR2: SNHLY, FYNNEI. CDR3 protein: CASSEAGRSYNEQFF. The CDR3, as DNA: TGTGCCAGCAGTGAAGCCGGAAGGTCCTACAATGAGCAGTTCTTC. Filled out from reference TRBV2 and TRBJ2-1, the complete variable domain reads EPEVTQTPSHQVTQMGQEVILRCVPISNHLYFYWYRQILGQKVEFLVSFYNNEISEKSEIFDDQFSVERPDGSNFTLKIRSTKLEDSAMYFCASSEAGRSYNEQFFGPGTRLTVL.

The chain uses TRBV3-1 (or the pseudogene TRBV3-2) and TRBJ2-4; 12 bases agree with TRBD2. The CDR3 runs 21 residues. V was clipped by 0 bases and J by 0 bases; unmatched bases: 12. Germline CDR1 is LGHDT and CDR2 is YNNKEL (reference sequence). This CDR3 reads CASSQDGLGLAGPEAKNIQYF. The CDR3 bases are TGTGCCAGCAGCCAAGATGGCTTAGGACTAGCGGGACCCGAAGCCAAAAACATTCAGTACTTC.

CDR3 amino acids: CASTKRLSGNTIYF. The CDR3 bases are TGTGCCAGCACTAAACGGCTTTCTGGAAACACCATATATTTT. V gene TRBV9 combines with J gene TRBJ1-3; D is undetermined. V lost 6 bases and J lost 1, with 11 bases in between. The length of the CDR3 is 14 residues. CDR1 is SGDLS and CDR2 is YYNGEE in the germline V gene.

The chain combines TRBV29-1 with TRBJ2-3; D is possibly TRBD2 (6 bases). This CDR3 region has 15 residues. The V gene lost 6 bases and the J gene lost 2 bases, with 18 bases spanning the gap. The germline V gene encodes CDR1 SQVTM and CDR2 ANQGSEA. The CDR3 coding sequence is TGCAGCGTCCCGCGTGGAGGAGGGGACACAGATACGCAGTATTTT. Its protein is CSVPRGGGDTDTQYF.

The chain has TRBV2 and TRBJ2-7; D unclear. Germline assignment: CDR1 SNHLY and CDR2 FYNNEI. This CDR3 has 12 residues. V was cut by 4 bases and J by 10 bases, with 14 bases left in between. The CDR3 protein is CASSADGPNQYF. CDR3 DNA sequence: TGTGCCAGCAGTGCGGACGGACCAAACCAGTACTTC.

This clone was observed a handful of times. CDR3 in amino acids: CSVAPQGRGNTIYF. For the CDR3, the DNA is TGCAGCGTTGCCCCTCAAGGGAGAGGAAACACCATATATTTT. This sequence joins TRBV29-1 and TRBJ1-3; no clear D. V dropped 4 bases and J dropped 4 bases, with 14 bases sitting between them. Germline CDR1 reads SQVTM; CDR2 reads ANQGSEA. There are 14 residues in the CDR3.

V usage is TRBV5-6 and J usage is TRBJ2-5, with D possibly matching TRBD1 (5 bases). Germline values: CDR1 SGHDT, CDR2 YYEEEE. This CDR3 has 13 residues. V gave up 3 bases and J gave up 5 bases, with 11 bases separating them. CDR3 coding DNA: TGTGCCAGCAGCTGGGGCGCCGGGGAGACCCAGTACTTC. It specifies CASSWGAGETQYF.

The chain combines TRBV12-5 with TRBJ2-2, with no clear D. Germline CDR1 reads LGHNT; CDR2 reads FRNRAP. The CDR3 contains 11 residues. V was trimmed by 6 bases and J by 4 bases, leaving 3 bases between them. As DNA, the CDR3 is TGTGCTAGTGGCCCCACCGGGGAGCTGTTTTTT. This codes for CASGPTGELFF.

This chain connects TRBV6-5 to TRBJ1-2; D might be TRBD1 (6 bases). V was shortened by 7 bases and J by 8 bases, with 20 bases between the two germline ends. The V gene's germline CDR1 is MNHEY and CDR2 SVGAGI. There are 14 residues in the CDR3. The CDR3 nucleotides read TGTGCCAGCACCCAGCCAGGGGTGAAGAGGGGCTACACCTTC. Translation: CASTQPGVKRGYTF.